This TCR beta chain was captured by sequencing in a study of Ad26.COV2.S vaccination and SARS-CoV-2 variants (dated by TCRdb to the early 2020s). For context, the study as a whole: Donors in the vaccine arm were drawn from COV1001, a multicentre, randomized, double-blind, placebo-controlled phase I-IIa trial testing Ad26.COV2.S in healthy adults. Ad26.COV2.S was administered intramuscularly at a dose of 5x10^10 or 1x10^11 viral particles, either as one shot or as two shots given 56 days apart. TCRbeta repertoire sequencing was used to assess the specificity and breadth of SARS-CoV-2-reactive T cell receptors after Ad26.COV2.S vaccination. Investigators did not know the trial group allocation while performing experiments and assessing outcomes. Participants in the trial were split at random into five groups of five each, receiving low-dose or high-dose Ad26.COV2.S once or twice, or else placebo on both occasions. The TCR-sequenced set comprised about 32 samples: approximately 20 Ad26.COV2.S vaccine recipients, 5 placebo recipients and 8 SARS-CoV-2 convalescent individuals.

The CDR3 sequence holds 17 residues, the cysteine and phenylalanine included. Only the CDR3 region is kept as DNA, spanning 51 bases read in frame from base 1. V sheds 2 bases and J sheds 6 bases, leaving 23 bases between their ends. CDR1 and CDR2 are read off the germline V gene (reference sequence) as MNHEY and SMNVEV. As for this clone: Its antigen is currently not known. Base qualities were left out, and no much larger clone turns up one base away.

Reading the label with the study, this specimen's treatment or condition is: some 19 received Ad26.COV2.S at low or high dose, single or two shots; several received placebo; per-sample allocation not given. Repertoires of vaccine and placebo recipients were sequenced from samples taken on day 63 after the first injection. In Cohort 1b, fewer than 30 adults aged 18-55 years were enrolled at a single site in Boston, USA, between 29 July and 7 August 2020. Ad26.COV2.S was a replication-incompetent adenovirus type 26 vector expressing a prefusion-stabilized SARS-CoV-2 spike protein from the original Wuhan strain. TCRbeta CDR3 regions were sequenced with the immunoSEQ Assay. After extraction, genomic DNA underwent amplification by bias-controlled multiplex PCR, followed by high-throughput sequencing. Per the authors' processing: To quantify the absolute abundance of each unique TCRbeta CDR3 region, sequences were collapsed and filtered. T cell fraction was estimated by normalizing TCRbeta template counts to usable DNA, which was measured by amplifying reference genes present in all nucleated cells. Repertoire TCRs were annotated as SARS-CoV-2-specific when V gene, CDR3 amino acid sequence and J gene were exactly matched to a known reactive TCR set. MIRA supplied the reference SARS-CoV-2 TCR set, which was filtered for enrichment in COVID-19-positive ImmuneCODE repertoires so that public or cross-reactive TCRs were removed. Using the MIRA antigens, annotated TCRs were further analysed by specific ORF or by position within an ORF. Breadth was defined as annotated unique rearrangements over total unique productive rearrangements; depth was the summed frequency of those rearrangements. Group comparisons of TCR breadth used two-sided Wilcoxon rank-sum tests. Held by TCRdb, this immuneACCESS table contains in-frame sequences only and omits some clones. Under half of the omission traces to an unresolved V gene where checked; the cause of the rest is unknown. V, J and clone size reflect that table, while D and trimming were determined from the DNA. The sample yields 380,000 or so clones; about 88% were counted once. The top ten hold 6.4% of the sample.

Beyond this particular receptor, the publication reports: The study was not powered for comparison of responses between vaccine doses or regimens. Non-spike TCR breadth was comparable between vaccine and placebo recipients, consistent with the vaccine containing only spike. Higher spike-specific TCR breadth was observed in Ad26.COV2.S recipients than in placebo recipients (P = 0.0014). The authors noted that the TCR breadth and depth analyses may have underestimated total T cell responses. After vaccination, spike-specific CD8+ and CD4+ T cell responses were reported to show substantial breadth.

The origin of this receptor is a person aged 18-60 years who received the Ad26.COV2.S COVID-19 vaccine or a placebo. This specimen was peripheral blood, taken in a trial of Ad26.COV2.S vaccine versus placebo. The sequence is built from TRBV27 and TRBJ2-7; possibly the D gene is TRBD2, per 6 matching bases. The CDR3 in this case is CASSLGRTGTAIAEQYF. The bases are TGTGCCAGCAGTTTAGGGAGGACCGGGACGGCGATCGCCGAGCAGTACTTC.